Presented here are 20 T cell receptor beta chains from one specimen sequenced in a study of T cell repertoires in cytomegalovirus infection. TCRdb re-analysed the reads in MiXCR, keeping a single row per CDR3 protein. The data contain about 740,000 distinct CDR3 sequences, 35% to 45% of them seen just once; the ten biggest clones take up around 2.6%. The specimen sequenced was PBMCs. The source is a human donor in good health (CMV status not recorded). Some clones in this sample may be carry-over from other donors' samples.

This chain uses TRBV12-3 or TRBV12-4 with TRBJ2-7; D may be TRBD2 (6 bases). The CDR3 is 14 amino acids. V was cut by 5 bases and J by 2 bases, with 13 bases left in between. The CDR3 protein is CASSDSGYAYEQYF. CDR3 in DNA: TGTGCCAGCAGTGACAGCGGGTATGCCTACGAGCAGTACTTC.

The gene calls are TRBV28 and TRBJ2-7; 10 bases are a match to TRBD2. This CDR3 is 15 amino acids long. J gave up 6 bases and V 7 bases, and 12 bases lay outside the gene matches. CDR1 and CDR2 (germline): MDHEN, SYDVKM. The CDR3 reads CASTGSGTSAFEQYF. The CDR3 nucleotides are TGTGCCAGCACAGGCTCCGGGACTAGCGCTTTCGAGCAGTACTTC.

For this clonotype: One end of the junction is discordant with germline, which a read error may explain. The chain uses TRBV19 and TRBJ1-2; weak D call: TRBD1 (5 bases). Per the germline V gene, CDR1 is LNHDA and CDR2 is SQIVND (reference sequence). The CDR3 extends over 17 amino acids. CDR3 nucleotide sequence: TGTGCCAGTAGTATTGACTTGGGGCGCCAACCCAGCTATGGCTACCCCTTC. The encoded protein is CASSIDLGRQPSYGYPF.

This clonotype occurred a few times. V and J are TRBV12-3 or TRBV12-4 and TRBJ2-1, with D possibly being TRBD1 or TRBD2 (5 bases each). V lost 0 bases and J 15 bases, leaving 12 bases between the germline ends. There are 12 residues in the CDR3. The chain's CDR3 is CASSLAGEGPFF. The CDR3 region has the DNA TGTGCCAGCAGTTTAGCGGGGGAAGGTCCGTTCTTC.

This clonotype came up a few times. CDR3 DNA sequence: TGTGCCATCAGCGAAGGGGCAGGGGCTCAGCCCCAGCATTTT. This codes for CAISEGAGAQPQHF. The genes are TRBV10-3 and TRBJ1-5; a weak D match, TRBD1 (6 bases). The CDR3 is 14 amino acids. CDR1 and CDR2 from the germline V gene are ENHRY and SYGVKD. V was trimmed by 6 bases and J by 6 bases, leaving 15 bases between them.

The chain combines TRBV20-1 with TRBJ2-2; 11 positions agree with TRBD2. The CDR3 totals 15 residues. The germline V gene encodes CDR1 DFQATT and CDR2 SNEGSKA (reference sequence). After removal of 4 bases from V and 1 base from J, the junction contained 2 bases not matched to a gene. This CDR3 is CSATLAGGNTGELFF. Written as DNA, the CDR3 is TGCAGTGCTACTCTAGCGGGGGGGAACACCGGGGAGCTGTTTTTT.

There are a few counts of this clonotype. The V gene is TRBV10-2, the J gene TRBJ2-7; the match to TRBD2 covers 7 bases. With 6 bases clipped from V and 2 bases from J, the junction kept 10 bases outside the gene matches. The V gene's germline CDR1 is WSHSY and CDR2 SAAADI. The CDR3 extends over 15 amino acids. The CDR3 coding sequence is TGCGCCAGCAGGGGTAGCGGGTCCCCGGCCTACGAGCAGTACTTC. Its protein product is CASRGSGSPAYEQYF.

The V call is TRBV28, the J call TRBJ1-2, with a weak D call TRBD1 (6 bases). V lost 5 bases, J lost 7 bases, and 20 bases lay in between. Germline V CDR1 and CDR2: MDHEN, SYDVKM. CDR3 length equals 15 residues. The CDR3 sequence: CASSEGTFGVGGYTF. In DNA form, the CDR3 reads TGTGCCAGCAGTGAAGGGACATTCGGAGTGGGTGGCTACACCTTC.

This clonotype occurred a few times. The chain carries TRBV7-2 and TRBJ1-1; D might be TRBD1 (6 bases). This CDR3 is built from 14 residues. Germline-derived CDR1 and CDR2 are SGHTA and FQGNSA. The germline V and J ends were trimmed by 5 bases and 5 bases, with 15 bases remaining between them. CDR3 protein: CASSASRGWTEAFF. The CDR3 DNA sequence: TGTGCCAGCAGCGCCTCCAGGGGTTGGACTGAAGCTTTCTTT.

The rearrangement links TRBV12-3 or TRBV12-4 to TRBJ2-3; TRBD2 might be the D (5 bases). The CDR3 is made up of 13 amino acids. V lost 4 bases, J lost 4 bases, and 9 bases lay in between. The CDR3 reads CASSYRRADTQYF. Here the CDR3 DNA reads TGTGCCAGCAGTTATAGGCGGGCAGATACGCAGTATTTT.

V is TRBV30 and J is TRBJ1-4; no clear D. Germline assignment: CDR1 GTSNPN and CDR2 SVGIG (reference sequence). The ends were cut back, 0 bases at V and 0 bases at J, with 8 bases in the middle. There are 15 residues in the CDR3. The CDR3 nucleotides read TGTGCCTGGAGTGTACTGACTGCAACTAATGAAAAACTGTTTTTT. Its protein product is CAWSVLTATNEKLFF.

About this clonotype itself: The conserved closing phenylalanine or tryptophan is absent in this CDR3, likely reflecting a read error. V and J are TRBV4-3 and TRBJ2-5, with TRBD1 as a possible D gene (6 bases). V lost 4 bases and J lost 1, with 13 bases in between. Germline CDR1 LGHNA, CDR2 YSLEER. CDR3 size: 15 residues. The CDR3 here is CASSPLQGPQETQYL. Written as DNA, the CDR3 is TGCGCCAGCAGCCCTTTACAGGGCCCCCAAGAGACCCAGTACTTA.

This clonotype appeared many times. The V gene is TRBV7-2, the J gene TRBJ2-7; tentatively, D is TRBD2 (6 bases). The CDR3 has 13 residues. V lost 3 bases to trimming and J lost 4 bases, with 10 bases between them. Germline V gene sequence: CDR1 SGHTA, CDR2 FQGNSA. CDR3: CASSFQEGYEQYF. Written as DNA, the CDR3 is TGTGCCAGCAGCTTCCAGGAGGGATACGAGCAGTACTTC. The complete variable domain, with remaining parts taken from reference TRBV7-2 and TRBJ2-7, reads GAGVSQSPSNKVTEKGKDVELRCDPISGHTALYWYRQSLGQGLEFLIYFQGNSAPDKSGLPSDRFSAERTGGSVSTLTIQRTQQEDSAVYLCASSFQEGYEQYFGPGTRLTVT.

The chain couples TRBV11-2 to TRBJ2-2; tentatively, D is TRBD2 (5 bases). V lost 4 bases to trimming and J lost 0 bases, with 12 bases between them. CDR3 length equals 16 residues. Germline CDR1 SGHAT, CDR2 FQNNGV. The CDR3 reads CASSWGVHSNTGELFF. The DNA for the CDR3 is TGTGCCAGCAGCTGGGGAGTCCACTCGAACACCGGGGAGCTGTTTTTT.

V is TRBV6-5 and J is TRBJ2-1, with D perhaps matching TRBD1 (6 bases). The CDR3 contains 15 residues. Trimming removed 7 bases at V and 0 bases at J, with 13 bases between. CDR1 MNHEY and CDR2 SVGAGI come from the germline V gene. This CDR3 is CASNLGQLSYNEQFF. Written as DNA, the CDR3 is TGTGCCAGCAACCTCGGACAGCTCTCCTACAATGAGCAGTTCTTC.

The gene calls are TRBV12-3 or TRBV12-4 and TRBJ1-5; D uncertain. V dropped 3 bases and J dropped 4 bases, with 19 bases sitting between them. CDR3 length equals 17 residues. The CDR3, as DNA: TGTGCCAGCAGTTTTATCGGAGCCCCCGCGGGGAATCAGCCCCAGCATTTT. It yields the protein CASSFIGAPAGNQPQHF.

The chain employs TRBV7-9 and TRBJ2-1; D unclear. Between the trimmed V and J ends, which lost 1 base and 3 bases, there was a span of 7 bases. The CDR3 has 14 residues. Germline loops: CDR1 SEHNR, CDR2 FQNEAQ (reference sequence). The CDR3 DNA reads as TGTGCCAGCAGCTTAGGGGATTTCTACAATGAGCAGTTCTTC. It yields the protein CASSLGDFYNEQFF. The whole variable domain, remainder taken from reference TRBV7-9 and TRBJ2-1, is DTGVSQNPRHKITKRGQNVTFRCDPISEHNRLYWYRQTLGQGPEFLTYFQNEAQLEKSRLLSDRFSAERPKGSFSTLEIQRTEQGDSAMYLCASSLGDFYNEQFFGPGTRLTVL.

This chain connects TRBV12-3 or TRBV12-4 to TRBJ2-5; unclear D gene. V lost 8 bases and J 3 bases, leaving 10 bases between the germline ends. This CDR3 is built from 12 residues. The CDR3 nucleotides are TGTGCCAGCGGCCCGGATGAAGAGACCCAGTACTTC. This translates into CASGPDEETQYF.

The chain employs TRBV19 and TRBJ1-5; D gene uncertain. This CDR3 region has 14 residues. CDR1 is LNHDA and CDR2 is SQIVND in the germline V gene (reference sequence). Trimming pared 3 bases from V and 0 bases from J, leaving 6 bases between. The CDR3 DNA reads as TGTGCCAGTAGTATCGCAAGTAGCAATCAGCCCCAGCATTTT. Translated, it gives CASSIASSNQPQHF.

The J gene is TRBJ1-5, the V gene TRBV5-1; D uncertain. The CDR3 loop spans 13 amino acids. The germline V gene encodes CDR1 SGHRS and CDR2 YFSETQ. V gave up 4 bases and J gave up 4 bases, with 9 bases separating them. The CDR3 region has the DNA TGCGCCAGCAGCGGACTTCCGAATCAGCCCCAGCATTTT. This encodes CASSGLPNQPQHF.